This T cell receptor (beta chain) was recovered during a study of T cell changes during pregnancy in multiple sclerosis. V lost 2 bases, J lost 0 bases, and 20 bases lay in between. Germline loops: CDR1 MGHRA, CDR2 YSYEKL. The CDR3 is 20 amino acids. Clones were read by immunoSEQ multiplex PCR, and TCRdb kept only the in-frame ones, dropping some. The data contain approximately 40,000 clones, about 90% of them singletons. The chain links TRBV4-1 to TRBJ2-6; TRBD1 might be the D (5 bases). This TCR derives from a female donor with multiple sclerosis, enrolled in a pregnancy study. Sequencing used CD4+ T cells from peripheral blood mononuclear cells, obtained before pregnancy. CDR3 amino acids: CASSQKGLLGSFSGANVLTF. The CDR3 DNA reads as TGCGCCAGCAGCCAAAAGGGGCTGTTGGGTTCATTCTCTGGGGCCAACGTCCTGACTTTC.